The 22 T cell receptor beta chains below were found in one sample sequenced in a study of blood T cell repertoires in COVID-19 (dated by TCRdb to about 2020). Library prep was done by the immunoSEQ multiplex PCR assay. This immuneACCESS table, as held by TCRdb, lists in-frame sequences with V and J called but not all clones. Of the missing ones, under half trace to an unresolved V gene in checked studies; the others have no known cause. The sample data list 120,000 to 150,000 clones, and less than 90% of these were observed just once. The ten largest clones represent 5% to 7% of the sample. Sequencing was performed on PBMCs or T cells enriched from blood (not recorded which). These receptors originate from a man aged 40-49 years with acute COVID-19.

J is TRBJ2-7 and V is TRBV11-2; D is possibly TRBD1 (8 bases). V dropped 5 bases and J dropped 5 bases, with 13 bases sitting between them. Germline V CDR1 and CDR2: SGHAT, FQNNGV. The CDR3 has 13 amino acids. This chain's CDR3 is CASSRTGRDEQYF. CDR3 bases: TGTGCCAGCAGCCGGACAGGGAGGGACGAGCAGTACTTC.

The chain links TRBV19 to TRBJ2-2, with 13 bases fitting TRBD2. Germline lookup yields CDR1 LNHDA and CDR2 SQIVND (reference sequence). The CDR3 has 17 amino acids. The V gene end was trimmed by 4 bases and the J gene end by 4 bases; junction bases not matched to a gene: 6. For the CDR3, the DNA is TGTGCCAGTAGTAGAGCCGGGACTAGCGGGGTCACCGGGGAGCTGTTTTTT. Protein product: CASSRAGTSGVTGELFF.

The V and J genes are TRBV24-1 and TRBJ2-1; 7 nucleotides line up with TRBD2. Germline V gene data show CDR1 as KGHDR and CDR2 as SFDVKD. The V gene end was trimmed by 1 base and the J gene end by 8 bases; junction bases not matched to a gene: 16. This CDR3 region has 18 residues. The CDR3 region is CATSDFSAGASKRDEQFF. The CDR3 nucleotides are TGTGCCACCAGTGATTTTTCCGCGGGAGCCAGCAAAAGGGATGAGCAGTTCTTC.

The genes are TRBV16 and TRBJ2-1; D perhaps matches TRBD1 (6 bases). Germline lookup yields CDR1 KGHSY and CDR2 FQNENV. Trimming cost V 5 bases and J 10 bases, with 12 bases left between them. This CDR3 is 12 amino acids long. CDR3 in DNA: TGTGCCAGCAGCACCCAGGGGCCCGAGCAGTTCTTC. It translates to CASSTQGPEQFF.

The chain employs TRBV18 and TRBJ2-1; TRBD2 matches 11 bases. With V trimmed by 3 bases and J by 3 bases, 7 bases remained unmatched. This CDR3 comprises 17 residues. Germline values: CDR1 KGHSH, CDR2 LQKENI. CDR3 in amino acids: CASSPSLAGGFYNEQFF. In DNA, the CDR3 is TGTGCCAGCTCACCCTCCCTAGCGGGGGGTTTCTACAATGAGCAGTTCTTC.

Of note for this clone: It is unclear where the CDR3 begins or ends on the DNA, so no DNA is shown, and the CDR3 is as TCRdb lists it. The chain is built from TRBV9 and TRBJ1-2; the D segment call TRBD1 is taken from the table without a DNA check. Germline loops: CDR1 SGDLS, CDR2 YYNGEE. Including both end residues, the CDR3 is 13 amino acids long. The CDR3 here is CASSVAEGTGLSF.

This chain uses TRBV28 with TRBJ2-1, with a possible D match to TRBD1 (6 bases). Germline CDR1 is MDHEN and CDR2 is SYDVKM. V was clipped by 5 bases and J by 0 bases, with 17 bases between them. CDR3 length: 17 amino acids. The CDR3 loop is CASSRQGPISSYNEQFF. In DNA form, the CDR3 reads TGTGCCAGCAGTCGGCAGGGGCCAATAAGCTCCTACAATGAGCAGTTCTTC.

The V and J genes are TRBV2 and TRBJ1-6; D is undetermined. V shed 5 bases and J shed 14 bases, with 16 bases lying between them. The germline V gene encodes CDR1 SNHLY and CDR2 FYNNEI. This CDR3 has 13 residues. DNA for the CDR3: TGTGCCAGCAGTTCTGAAGCCAATGCGGCCCTCCACTTT. It is translated as CASSSEANAALHF.

The rearrangement joins TRBV18 to TRBJ1-1; TRBD1 might be the D (5 bases). V lost 3 bases and J lost 4, with 9 bases in between. The length of the CDR3 is 13 residues. Germline-derived CDR1 and CDR2 are KGHSH and LQKENI. The CDR3 region is CASSPGPGTEAFF. CDR3 nucleotide sequence: TGTGCCAGCTCACCGGGGCCTGGCACTGAAGCTTTCTTT.

The J gene is TRBJ2-2, the V gene TRBV9; 10 bases align to TRBD2. This CDR3 region has 16 residues. In germline, CDR1 is SGDLS, CDR2 YYNGEE. The junction had 9 bases not matched to a gene; V was cut back by 6 bases and J by 4 bases. In DNA, the CDR3 is TGTGCCAGCAATCGAGCGGGAGGGCCGGGCACCGGGGAGCTGTTTTTT. This gives the protein CASNRAGGPGTGELFF.

The genes are TRBV18 and TRBJ2-3; TRBD2 matches 8 bases. The CDR3 covers 16 residues. Germline CDR1 KGHSH, CDR2 LQKENI. The V gene end was trimmed by 1 base and the J gene end by 3 bases; junction bases not matched to a gene: 6. As DNA, the CDR3 is TGTGCCAGCTCACCACTCCAGCGGGAGTTTACAGATACGCAGTATTTT. Encoded protein: CASSPLQREFTDTQYF.

The chain combines TRBV6-2 or TRBV6-3 with TRBJ2-5, with TRBD2 as a possible D gene (5 bases). Trimming took off 6 bases at V and 5 bases at J, with 16 bases between the two ends. The germline gives CDR1 MNHEY, CDR2 SVGEGT. The CDR3 totals 14 residues. CDR3 nucleotides: TGTGCCAGCAGCAAATCCCTACGGGGTGAGACCCAGTACTTC. Its translation is CASSKSLRGETQYF.

This clone was seen once. The genes are TRBV19 and TRBJ1-2; no reliable D call. V was clipped by 9 bases and J by 2 bases, with 13 bases between them. The CDR3 loop spans 13 amino acids. In germline, CDR1 is LNHDA, CDR2 SQIVND (reference sequence). The CDR3 loop is CASLGGRNYGYTF. DNA for the CDR3: TGTGCCAGCCTAGGCGGGAGAAACTATGGCTACACCTTC. The variable domain in full, with the rest retrieved from reference TRBV19 and TRBJ1-2, is DGGITQSPKYLFRKEGQNVTLSCEQNLNHDAMYWYRQDPGQGLRLIYYSQIVNDFQKGDIAEGYSVSREKKESFPLTVTSAQKNPTAFYLCASLGGRNYGYTFGSGTRLTVV.

The chain carries TRBV5-6 and TRBJ2-2; a weak D match, TRBD1 (6 bases). Germline V CDR1 and CDR2: SGHDT, YYEEEE. V was clipped by 4 bases and J by 7 bases, with 14 bases between them. The CDR3 extends over 14 amino acids. Here the CDR3 reads CASSLTTGFGELFF. CDR3 coding DNA: TGTGCCAGCAGCCTGACTACAGGGTTCGGGGAGCTGTTTTTT.

The chain carries TRBV4-1 and TRBJ1-5; TRBD1 matches 7 bases. Trimming removed 4 bases from V and 7 bases from J; junction bases left unmatched: 13. The CDR3 covers 16 residues. Germline-derived CDR1 and CDR2 are MGHRA and YSYEKL. CDR3 sequence reads: CASSPVRGPSGQPQHF. The CDR3 DNA is TGCGCCAGCAGCCCGGTGAGGGGGCCTAGCGGGCAGCCCCAGCATTTT.

V and J are TRBV9 and TRBJ2-4; 8 bases line up with TRBD2. Germline CDR1 is SGDLS and CDR2 is YYNGEE. V was pared by 4 bases and J by 8 bases, with 11 bases of the junction left unmatched. The CDR3 runs 15 residues. CDR3 nucleotides: TGTGCCAGCAGCCCCGGGGGGGCAGGGAGAGACATTCAGTACTTC. Amino acid sequence: CASSPGGAGRDIQYF.

This clone was detected only once. The rearrangement uses TRBV19 and TRBJ1-6; 7 bases are a match to TRBD1. The CDR3 extends over 16 amino acids. Germline loops: CDR1 LNHDA, CDR2 SQIVND (reference sequence). Unmatched junction bases numbered 4, after V lost 5 bases and J lost 0 bases. For the CDR3, the DNA is TGTGCCAGTAGTCCACAGGGGTTCTCCTATAATTCACCCCTCCACTTT. It yields the protein CASSPQGFSYNSPLHF. Full variable domain (rest looked up from reference TRBV19 and TRBJ1-6): DGGITQSPKYLFRKEGQNVTLSCEQNLNHDAMYWYRQDPGQGLRLIYYSQIVNDFQKGDIAEGYSVSREKKESFPLTVTSAQKNPTAFYLCASSPQGFSYNSPLHFGNGTRLTVT.

This chain uses TRBV27 with TRBJ1-3; TRBD1 aligns across 8 bases. The ends lost 5 bases at V and 5 bases at J; junction bases unmatched: 2. The germline V gene has CDR1 MNHEY and CDR2 SMNVEV (reference sequence). The CDR3 totals 13 residues. This CDR3 is CASSRTGRNTIYF. In DNA, the CDR3 is TGTGCCAGCAGTCGGACAGGGAGAAACACCATATATTTT.

This rearrangement joins TRBV19 to TRBJ1-3; D uncertain. The CDR3 runs 21 residues. V shed 0 bases and J shed 0 bases, with 24 bases lying between them. Germline CDR1 LNHDA, CDR2 SQIVND (reference sequence). CDR3 DNA sequence: TGTGCCAGTAGTATAGATCCCGGCAGACTCACCCACTTCTTCTCTGGAAACACCATATATTTT. As protein: CASSIDPGRLTHFFSGNTIYF.

The rearrangement links TRBV18 to TRBJ1-1; D possibly corresponds to TRBD1 (5 bases). CDR1 KGHSH and CDR2 LQKENI come from the germline V gene. V lost 4 bases and J 1 base, leaving 10 bases between the germline ends. CDR3 length: 14 amino acids. DNA for the CDR3: TGTGCCAGCTCACGTGAACAGGCGAACACTGAAGCTTTCTTT. This gives the protein CASSREQANTEAFF.

The V call is TRBV2, the J call TRBJ1-2, with D unresolved. Germline CDR1 and CDR2: SNHLY and FYNNEI. V was cut by 5 bases and J by 4 bases, with 11 bases left in between. This CDR3 is 13 amino acids long. The CDR3 coding sequence is TGTGCCAGCAGTATACAGCAATTCTATGGCTACACCTTC. It encodes CASSIQQFYGYTF.

V and J are TRBV4-3 and TRBJ2-1; D remains unclear. Germline assignment: CDR1 LGHNA and CDR2 YSLEER. This CDR3 has 14 residues. V shed 4 bases and J shed 6 bases, with 13 bases lying between them. The CDR3 protein is CASSLRFSGNEQFF. CDR3 nucleotide sequence: TGCGCCAGCAGCCTAAGGTTTTCAGGCAATGAGCAGTTCTTC.